The rows below give T cell receptor beta chains drawn from one sample of a study of T cell repertoires in cytomegalovirus infection. No antigen has been identified for these receptors. TCRdb analysed the reads with MiXCR anew, one entry per CDR3 protein. The sample shows about 830,000 distinct CDR3 sequences, 32% of them seen only once. Sequencing used cultured CD8+ T cells from PBMCs, obtained from culture after CMV antigen stimulation. All receptors come from a human donor in good health (CMV status not recorded). Some clones in this sample may be carry-over from other donors' samples. The CDR3 runs from the conserved cysteine through the conserved F or W. The order of the fields is clone size, J gene, V gene, D gene, CDR3 protein, CDR3 DNA. A D gene is named only where the DNA matches it firmly. Clone size, where shown, is once, few, many, or a class for clones that have expanded.

clone_size: NA
j_call: TRBJ2-7
v_call: TRBV2
d_call: TRBD2
cdr3_aa: CASSEAAGGNEQYF
cdr3_nt: TGTGCCAGCAGTGAAGCAGCGGGGGGAAACGAGCAGTACTTC

clone_size: few
j_call: TRBJ2-6
v_call: TRBV10-3
d_call: NA
cdr3_aa: CAIRVDGLYSGANVLTF
cdr3_nt: TGTGCCATCAGGGTGGACGGACTCTACTCTGGGGCCAACGTCCTGACTTTC

clone_size: many
j_call: TRBJ2-5
v_call: TRBV7-9
d_call: NA
cdr3_aa: CATHSGAEETQYF
cdr3_nt: TGTGCCACCCACAGCGGCGCCGAAGAGACCCAGTACTTC

clone_size: NA
j_call: TRBJ1-1
v_call: TRBV7-2
d_call: NA
cdr3_aa: CASIGGESGTEAFF
cdr3_nt: TGTGCCAGCATAGGGGGTGAAAGTGGCACTGAAGCTTTCTTT

clone_size: many
j_call: TRBJ2-1
v_call: TRBV7-8
d_call: NA
cdr3_aa: CASSSGGRSYNEQFF
cdr3_nt: TGTGCCAGCAGCTCGGGGGGCCGCTCCTACAATGAGCAGTTCTTC

clone_size: many
j_call: TRBJ1-1
v_call: TRBV7-3
d_call: TRBD1
cdr3_aa: CASSQTGRNTEAFF
cdr3_nt: TGTGCCAGCAGTCAGACAGGGAGGAACACTGAAGCTTTCTTT

clone_size: few
j_call: TRBJ2-2
v_call: TRBV7-7
d_call: TRBD2
cdr3_aa: CASSRGETGELFF
cdr3_nt: TGTGCTAGCAGCCGGGGGGAAACCGGGGAGCTGTTTTTT

clone_size: NA
j_call: TRBJ1-1
v_call: TRBV6-6
d_call: NA
cdr3_aa: CASSYLQGVGTEAFF
cdr3_nt: TGTGCCAGCAGTTACCTACAGGGCGTTGGCACTGAAGCTTTCTTT

clone_size: NA
j_call: TRBJ1-1
v_call: TRBV9
d_call: NA
cdr3_aa: CASSVEWDGTEAFF
cdr3_nt: TGTGCCAGCAGCGTAGAATGGGATGGCACTGAAGCTTTCTTT

clone_size: few
j_call: TRBJ2-2
v_call: TRBV7-9
d_call: NA
cdr3_aa: CASSLDGAVSGELFF
cdr3_nt: TGTGCCAGCAGCTTAGATGGGGCAGTATCCGGGGAGCTGTTTTTT

clone_size: NA
j_call: TRBJ1-1
v_call: TRBV13
d_call: NA
cdr3_aa: CASSPTDGPNTEAFF
cdr3_nt: TGTGCCAGCAGCCCCACGGACGGACCGAACACTGAAGCTTTCTTT

clone_size: NA
j_call: TRBJ2-2
v_call: TRBV10-2
d_call: TRBD1
cdr3_aa: CATPQGTGELFF
cdr3_nt: TGCGCCACGCCACAGGGGACCGGGGAGCTGTTTTTT

clone_size: few
j_call: TRBJ1-1
v_call: TRBV6-2/TRBV6-3
d_call: TRBD1
cdr3_aa: CASSYGTGGPEAFF
cdr3_nt: TGTGCCAGCAGTTACGGAACAGGGGGCCCTGAAGCTTTCTTT

clone_size: NA
j_call: TRBJ2-5
v_call: TRBV4-1
d_call: NA
cdr3_aa: CASSQDRAGSSGTQYF
cdr3_nt: TGCGCCAGCAGCCAAGACCGGGCAGGATCTTCCGGGACCCAGTACTTC

clone_size: few
j_call: TRBJ1-2
v_call: TRBV29-1
d_call: TRBD1
cdr3_aa: CSVGQEGFHGYTF
cdr3_nt: TGCAGCGTAGGACAGGAAGGGTTTCATGGCTACACCTTC

clone_size: NA
j_call: TRBJ1-2
v_call: TRBV5-5
d_call: TRBD1
cdr3_aa: CASSLGSSRGYGYTF
cdr3_nt: TGTGCCAGCAGCCTAGGTTCTAGCAGGGGGTATGGCTACACCTTC

clone_size: NA
j_call: TRBJ1-1
v_call: TRBV2
d_call: NA
cdr3_aa: CASPRTGTEAFF
cdr3_nt: TGTGCCAGCCCCAGGACGGGGACTGAAGCTTTCTTT

clone_size: few
j_call: TRBJ1-6
v_call: TRBV11-3
d_call: NA
cdr3_aa: CASRLEGGDPYSPLHF
cdr3_nt: TGTGCCAGCAGACTAGAAGGCGGGGACCCTTATTCACCCCTCCACTTT

clone_size: NA
j_call: TRBJ1-3
v_call: TRBV6-8
d_call: NA
cdr3_aa: CASSPLHSGNTIYF
cdr3_nt: TGTGCCAGCAGCCCCCTTCACTCTGGAAACACCATATATTTT

clone_size: NA
j_call: TRBJ2-1
v_call: TRBV27
d_call: NA
cdr3_aa: CASSLSRAASSYNEQFF
cdr3_nt: TGTGCCAGCAGTTTATCGCGGGCTGCAAGCTCCTACAATGAGCAGTTCTTC

clone_size: few
j_call: TRBJ2-3
v_call: TRBV29-1
d_call: NA
cdr3_aa: CSVARARRGEDTQYF
cdr3_nt: TGCAGCGTTGCAAGGGCCCGGAGGGGCGAAGATACGCAGTATTTT

clone_size: NA
j_call: TRBJ1-2
v_call: TRBV19
d_call: TRBD1
cdr3_aa: CASAEWDRVNYGYTF
cdr3_nt: TGTGCCAGCGCCGAGTGGGACAGGGTGAACTATGGCTACACCTTC

clone_size: NA
j_call: TRBJ2-2
v_call: TRBV12-5
d_call: NA
cdr3_aa: CASGLYSRGYTGELFF
cdr3_nt: TGTGCTAGTGGTTTGTACTCCCGAGGGTACACCGGGGAGCTGTTTTTT

clone_size: NA
j_call: TRBJ2-1
v_call: TRBV6-2/TRBV6-3
d_call: TRBD2
cdr3_aa: CASSYTSIAGGEQFF
cdr3_nt: TGTGCCAGCAGTTATACTTCTATAGCGGGGGGAGAGCAGTTCTTC

clone_size: NA
j_call: TRBJ2-2
v_call: TRBV29-1
d_call: NA
cdr3_aa: CSVQHGTGELFF
cdr3_nt: TGCAGCGTTCAGCATGGCACCGGGGAGCTGTTTTTT

clone_size: few
j_call: TRBJ2-1
v_call: TRBV4-1
d_call: TRBD1
cdr3_aa: CASSQDGDRSMW
cdr3_nt: TGCGCCAGCAGCCAAGATGGGGACAGATCGATGTGG

clone_size: few
j_call: TRBJ2-1
v_call: TRBV27
d_call: NA
cdr3_aa: CASSMGRNEQFF
cdr3_nt: TGTGCCAGCAGTATGGGACGGAATGAGCAGTTCTTC

clone_size: NA
j_call: TRBJ2-7
v_call: TRBV10-3
d_call: TRBD2
cdr3_aa: CAISERIGGGPSYEQYF
cdr3_nt: TGTGCCATCAGTGAGAGGATCGGGGGGGGCCCGTCCTACGAGCAGTACTTC

clone_size: few
j_call: TRBJ1-5
v_call: TRBV2
d_call: NA
cdr3_aa: CASSELGRQPQHF
cdr3_nt: TGTGCCAGCAGTGAATTGGGTCGGCAGCCCCAGCATTTT

clone_size: NA
j_call: TRBJ2-1
v_call: TRBV7-6
d_call: TRBD1
cdr3_aa: CASSYGQGANNEQFF
cdr3_nt: TGTGCCAGCAGCTATGGACAGGGGGCGAACAATGAGCAGTTCTTC

clone_size: NA
j_call: TRBJ2-1
v_call: TRBV24-1
d_call: TRBD1
cdr3_aa: CATSDKFGTGSNEQFF
cdr3_nt: TGTGCCACCAGTGATAAATTTGGGACAGGTTCAAATGAGCAGTTCTTC

clone_size: few
j_call: TRBJ2-1
v_call: TRBV6-5
d_call: TRBD2
cdr3_aa: CASSPLAGISYNEQFF
cdr3_nt: TGTGCCAGCAGTCCCCTAGCGGGGATCTCCTACAATGAGCAGTTCTTC

clone_size: many
j_call: TRBJ1-2
v_call: TRBV7-2
d_call: NA
cdr3_aa: CASSLNYGGGGYGYTF
cdr3_nt: TGTGCCAGCAGCTTAAATTATGGGGGCGGGGGCTATGGCTACACCTTC

clone_size: few
j_call: TRBJ1-2
v_call: TRBV6-5
d_call: NA
cdr3_aa: CASSYSGQGYYGYTF
cdr3_nt: TGTGCCAGCAGTTACTCCGGACAAGGCTACTATGGCTACACCTTC

clone_size: once
j_call: TRBJ2-5
v_call: TRBV3-1
d_call: TRBD2
cdr3_aa: CASSRLFSGGASETQYF
cdr3_nt: TGTGCCAGCAGCCGCCTATTTAGCGGGGGGGCGTCAGAGACCCAGTACTTC

clone_size: NA
j_call: TRBJ1-1
v_call: TRBV19
d_call: NA
cdr3_aa: CVSTSDMNTEAFF
cdr3_nt: TGTGTCAGTACCTCCGACATGAACACTGAAGCTTTCTTT

clone_size: NA
j_call: TRBJ1-5
v_call: TRBV4-1
d_call: TRBD1
cdr3_aa: CASSLGTAGDYNQPQHF
cdr3_nt: TGCGCCAGCAGCCTCGGGACAGCGGGGGACTACAATCAGCCCCAGCATTTT

clone_size: few
j_call: TRBJ1-5
v_call: TRBV3-1
d_call: NA
cdr3_aa: CASSLDSKNQPQHF
cdr3_nt: TGTGCCAGCAGTTTAGACAGCAAGAATCAGCCCCAGCATTTT

clone_size: NA
j_call: TRBJ2-5
v_call: TRBV5-6
d_call: TRBD1
cdr3_aa: CASVGTAQETQYF
cdr3_nt: TGTGCCAGCGTTGGGACAGCCCAAGAGACCCAGTACTTC

clone_size: NA
j_call: TRBJ1-2
v_call: TRBV5-6
d_call: NA
cdr3_aa: CASSFGGWDEYGYTF
cdr3_nt: TGTGCCAGCAGCTTTGGGGGATGGGATGAATATGGCTACACCTTC

clone_size: NA
j_call: TRBJ2-2
v_call: TRBV7-9
d_call: NA
cdr3_aa: CVSSLTWPNWNTGELFF
cdr3_nt: TGTGTCAGCAGCTTAACGTGGCCTAATTGGAACACCGGGGAGCTGTTTTTT

clone_size: NA
j_call: TRBJ1-2
v_call: TRBV6-5
d_call: NA
cdr3_aa: CAAGGVYGYTF
cdr3_nt: TGTGCCGCGGGGGGGGTCTATGGCTACACCTTC

clone_size: NA
j_call: TRBJ1-5
v_call: TRBV12-3/TRBV12-4
d_call: NA
cdr3_aa: CASSLIYSNQPQHF
cdr3_nt: TGTGCCAGCAGTTTAATCTATAGCAATCAGCCCCAGCATTTT

clone_size: few
j_call: TRBJ1-1
v_call: TRBV19
d_call: NA
cdr3_aa: CASTSPQGFGTEAFF
cdr3_nt: TGTGCCAGTACCTCTCCCCAGGGGTTCGGCACTGAAGCTTTCTTT

clone_size: few
j_call: TRBJ1-6
v_call: TRBV5-1
d_call: TRBD1
cdr3_aa: CASSTLQGANSPLHF
cdr3_nt: TGCGCCAGCAGCACCCTACAGGGGGCAAATTCACCCCTCCACTTT

clone_size: NA
j_call: TRBJ2-3
v_call: TRBV12-3/TRBV12-4
d_call: NA
cdr3_aa: CASSLRATTDTQYF
cdr3_nt: TGTGCCAGCAGTCTCCGGGCCACCACAGATACGCAGTATTTT

clone_size: many
j_call: TRBJ2-3
v_call: TRBV7-6
d_call: NA
cdr3_aa: CASSLEASIADTQYF
cdr3_nt: TGTGCCAGCAGCTTAGAGGCTAGCATCGCAGATACGCAGTATTTT

clone_size: NA
j_call: TRBJ2-5
v_call: TRBV14
d_call: TRBD2
cdr3_aa: CASSQDLSGGAGETQYF
cdr3_nt: TGTGCCAGCAGCCAAGATCTAAGCGGGGGGGCCGGGGAGACCCAGTACTTC

clone_size: many
j_call: TRBJ2-3
v_call: TRBV7-6
d_call: TRBD1
cdr3_aa: CASSPQDRVDLYTQYF
cdr3_nt: TGTGCCAGCAGCCCGCAAGACAGGGTGGATTTATATACGCAGTATTTT

clone_size: NA
j_call: TRBJ1-3
v_call: TRBV4-1
d_call: TRBD1
cdr3_aa: CASSQDSSGGTGNTIYF
cdr3_nt: TGCGCCAGCAGCCAAGACTCCTCAGGGGGAACTGGAAACACCATATATTTT

clone_size: NA
j_call: TRBJ1-2
v_call: TRBV10-3
d_call: TRBD1
cdr3_aa: CAIAQPGTGGEGYTF
cdr3_nt: TGTGCCATTGCACAACCCGGGACAGGGGGTGAGGGCTACACCTTC

clone_size: few
j_call: TRBJ2-1
v_call: TRBV27
d_call: TRBD2
cdr3_aa: CASSLNGLAEYYNEQFF
cdr3_nt: TGTGCCAGCAGTTTAAACGGGCTAGCGGAGTATTACAATGAGCAGTTCTTC

clone_size: NA
j_call: TRBJ2-7
v_call: TRBV19
d_call: NA
cdr3_aa: CASSTQFGAPFSYEQYF
cdr3_nt: TGTGCCAGTAGTACCCAATTTGGGGCCCCGTTCTCCTACGAGCAGTACTTC